The clone carrying this TCR beta chain was seen just once. Its matching antigen is unknown. These data are taken from a study of T cells in localized non-small cell lung cancer. CDR3 length: 16 amino acids. Germline-derived CDR1 and CDR2 are MNHEY and SMNVEV (reference sequence). The V gene end was trimmed by 3 bases and the J gene end by 7 bases; junction bases not matched to a gene: 11. Overall study findings and caveats: Of the tissues analyzed, uninvolved adjacent lung showed maximal T cell clonality, greater than tumor.

TCRdb's copy holds only in-frame clones and misses some; the assay was immunoSEQ multiplex PCR. In the table there are tens of thousands of clones, around 80% of which are singletons. Sequencing was performed on peripheral blood, taken before any cancer treatment. The receptor's source is a female donor aged 60 or older with stage I lung adenocarcinoma. The chain carries TRBV27 and TRBJ2-1; 8 bases match TRBD1. The CDR3 sequence: CASSFLAEYRGNEQFF. The CDR3 bases are TGTGCCAGCAGTTTCCTAGCAGAGTACAGGGGGAATGAGCAGTTCTTC.